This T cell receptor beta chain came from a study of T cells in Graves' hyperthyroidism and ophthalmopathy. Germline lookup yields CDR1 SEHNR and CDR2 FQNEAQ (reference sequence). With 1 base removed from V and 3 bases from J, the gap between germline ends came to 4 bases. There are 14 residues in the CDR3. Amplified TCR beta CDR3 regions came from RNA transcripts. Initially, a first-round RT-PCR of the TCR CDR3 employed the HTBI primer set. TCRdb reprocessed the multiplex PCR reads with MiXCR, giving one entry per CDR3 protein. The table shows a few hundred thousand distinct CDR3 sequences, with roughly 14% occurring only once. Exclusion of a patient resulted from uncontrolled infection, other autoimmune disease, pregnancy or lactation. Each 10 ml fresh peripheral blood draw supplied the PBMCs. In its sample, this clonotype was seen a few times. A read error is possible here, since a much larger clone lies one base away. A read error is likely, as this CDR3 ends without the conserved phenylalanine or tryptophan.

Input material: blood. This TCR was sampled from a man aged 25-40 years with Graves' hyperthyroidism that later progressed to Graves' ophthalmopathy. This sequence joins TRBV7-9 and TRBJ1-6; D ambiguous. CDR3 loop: CASSLVNYNSPLHS. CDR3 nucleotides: TGTGCCAGCAGCTTAGTGAACTATAATTCACCCCTCCACTCT.